The sequence of this T cell receptor beta chain was determined in a study of OX40 agonist ivuxolimab in advanced cancers. Across the whole study: Dose-escalation cases comprised hepatocellular carcinoma, melanoma, renal cell or head and neck cancer. Study results and caveats: Expanded clones were, on average, more numerous among CD8+ T cells than CD4+. Within 6 weeks, CD4+ and CD8+ blood T cells expanded clonally at 0.1 to 3.0 mg/kg.

Blood samples were obtained at baseline, cycle 4 day 1, and cycle 7 day 1. In its sample, this clone was seen once. Its specificity is unknown. Germline CDR1 and CDR2: SNHLY and FYNNEI. There are 16 residues in the CDR3. V was cut by 3 bases and J by 4 bases, with 17 bases left in between. Clones were sequenced by immunoSEQ multiplex PCR, and TCRdb holds only the in-frame ones, with some missing. This table holds roughly 86,000 clones, 92% found once. The sequence derives from an adult with an advanced solid tumor such as melanoma, head and neck, liver or kidney cancer. This rearrangement joins TRBV2 to TRBJ2-3, with D possibly matching TRBD2 (5 bases). This specimen was CD4+ or CD8+ T cells sorted from blood, taken in a trial of the OX40 agonist ivuxolimab. The CDR3 region is CASSDIWTGWADTQYF. CDR3 bases: TGTGCCAGCAGTGATATTTGGACGGGATGGGCAGATACGCAGTATTTT.